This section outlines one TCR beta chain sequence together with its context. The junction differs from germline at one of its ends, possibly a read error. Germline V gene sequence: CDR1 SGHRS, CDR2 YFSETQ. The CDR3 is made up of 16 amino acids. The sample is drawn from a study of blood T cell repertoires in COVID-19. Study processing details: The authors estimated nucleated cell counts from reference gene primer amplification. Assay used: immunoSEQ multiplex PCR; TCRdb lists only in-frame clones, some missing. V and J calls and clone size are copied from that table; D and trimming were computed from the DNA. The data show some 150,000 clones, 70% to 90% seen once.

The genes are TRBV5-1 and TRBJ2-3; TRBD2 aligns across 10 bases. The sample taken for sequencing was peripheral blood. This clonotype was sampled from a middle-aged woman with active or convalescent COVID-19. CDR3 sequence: CASRLGLAYGGDTQYF. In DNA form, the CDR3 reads TGCGCCAGCAGATTGGGACTAGCGTATGGGGGAGATACGCAGTATTTT.